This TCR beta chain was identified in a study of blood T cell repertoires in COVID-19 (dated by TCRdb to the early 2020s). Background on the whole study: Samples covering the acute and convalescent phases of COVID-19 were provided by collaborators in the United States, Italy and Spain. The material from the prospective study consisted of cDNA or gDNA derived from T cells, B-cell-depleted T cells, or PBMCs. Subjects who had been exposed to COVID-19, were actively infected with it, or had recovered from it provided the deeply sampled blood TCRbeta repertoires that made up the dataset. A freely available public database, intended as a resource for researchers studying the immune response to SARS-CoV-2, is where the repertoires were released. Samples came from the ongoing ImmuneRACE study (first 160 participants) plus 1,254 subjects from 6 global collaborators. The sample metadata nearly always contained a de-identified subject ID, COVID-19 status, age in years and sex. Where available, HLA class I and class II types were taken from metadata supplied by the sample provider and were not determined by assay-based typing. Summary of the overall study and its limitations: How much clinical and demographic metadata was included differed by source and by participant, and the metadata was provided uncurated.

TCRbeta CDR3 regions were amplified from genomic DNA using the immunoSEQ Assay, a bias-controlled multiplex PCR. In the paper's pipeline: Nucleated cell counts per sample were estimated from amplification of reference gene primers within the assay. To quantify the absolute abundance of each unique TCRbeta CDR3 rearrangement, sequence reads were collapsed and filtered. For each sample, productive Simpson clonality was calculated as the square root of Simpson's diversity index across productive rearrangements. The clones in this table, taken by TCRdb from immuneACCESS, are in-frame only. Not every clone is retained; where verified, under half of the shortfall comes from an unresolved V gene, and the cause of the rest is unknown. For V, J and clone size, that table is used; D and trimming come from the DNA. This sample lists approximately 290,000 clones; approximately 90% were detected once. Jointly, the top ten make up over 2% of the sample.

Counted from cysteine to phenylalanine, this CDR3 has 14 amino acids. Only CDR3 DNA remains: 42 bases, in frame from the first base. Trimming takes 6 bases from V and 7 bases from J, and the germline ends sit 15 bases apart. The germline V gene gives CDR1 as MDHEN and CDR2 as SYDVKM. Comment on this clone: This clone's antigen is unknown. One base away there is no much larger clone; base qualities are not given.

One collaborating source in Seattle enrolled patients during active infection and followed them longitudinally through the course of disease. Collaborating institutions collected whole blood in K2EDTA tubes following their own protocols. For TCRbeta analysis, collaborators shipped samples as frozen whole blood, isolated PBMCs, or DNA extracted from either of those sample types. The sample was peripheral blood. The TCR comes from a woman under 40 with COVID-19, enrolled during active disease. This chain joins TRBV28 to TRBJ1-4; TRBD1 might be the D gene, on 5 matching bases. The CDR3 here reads CASSLGQLGEKLFF. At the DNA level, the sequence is TGTGCCAGCAGCCTAGGACAATTAGGTGAAAAACTGTTTTTT.